A single sample gave rise to the 10 T cell receptor beta chains below, sequenced in a study of blood T cell repertoires in COVID-19. Some clones are missing from TCRdb's copy, which holds only in-frame ones; the method was immunoSEQ multiplex PCR. The sample carries some 67,000 clones, 88% recorded once. Source material: peripheral blood. The receptors were gathered from a woman aged 55-70 years with acute or convalescent COVID-19.

The chain employs TRBV7-6 and TRBJ1-6; TRBD1 agrees at 10 bases. There are 15 residues in the CDR3. V dropped 4 bases and J dropped 7; count of bases not matched to a gene: 4. Germline CDR1 reads SGHVS; CDR2 reads FNYEAQ. The CDR3 sequence: CASSYGTGDNSPLHF. The CDR3 nucleotides are TGTGCCAGCAGCTACGGGACAGGGGACAATTCACCCCTCCACTTT.

This chain joins TRBV7-9 and TRBJ2-3; 16 nucleotides match TRBD2. CDR1 is SEHNR and CDR2 is FQNEAQ in the germline V gene (reference sequence). The junction had 2 bases not matched to a gene; V was cut back by 5 bases and J by 6 bases. The CDR3 loop spans 15 amino acids. As DNA, the CDR3 is TGTGCCAGCAGCCTGGGACTAGCGGGGGGGGATACGCAGTATTTT. Amino acids: CASSLGLAGGDTQYF.

The gene calls are TRBV5-1 and TRBJ2-1; TRBD2 is a possible D gene (5 bases). The CDR3 contains 14 residues. V was clipped by 7 bases and J by 1 base, with 12 bases between them. Per the germline V gene, CDR1 is SGHRS and CDR2 is YFSETQ. The CDR3 coding sequence is TGCGCCAGCTTCAACGGGGTATCCTACAATGAGCAGTTCTTC. Protein: CASFNGVSYNEQFF.

A word on this clone: One end of the junction does not line up with germline, which may come from a read error. This chain joins TRBV6-5 and TRBJ1-6, with a weak D call TRBD1 (5 bases). CDR3 length: 15 residues. Germline V lookup: CDR1 MNHEY, CDR2 SVGAGI. DNA of the CDR3: TGTGCCAGCAGTTACCAGGGCTCCTATCATTCACCCCTCCACTTT. Encoded protein: CASSYQGSYHSPLHF.

The chain couples TRBV5-1 to TRBJ1-4; 9 bases align to TRBD1. V gave up 4 bases and J gave up 8 bases; unmatched junction bases: 6. The germline V gene has CDR1 SGHRS and CDR2 YFSETQ. This CDR3 has 14 amino acids. CDR3 in amino acids: CASSRGQGREKLFF. The CDR3 DNA reads as TGCGCCAGCAGCAGGGGACAGGGTAGAGAAAAACTGTTTTTT.

This chain uses TRBV3-1 (or the pseudogene TRBV3-2) with TRBJ1-5; D remains unclear. The CDR3 covers 14 residues. CDR1 is LGHDT and CDR2 is YNNKEL in the germline V gene (reference sequence). Trimming shortened V by 0 bases and J by 0 bases, and 3 bases separated the two germline ends. For the CDR3, the DNA is TGTGCCAGCAGCCAAGAGTATAGCAATCAGCCCCAGCATTTT. Its protein product is CASSQEYSNQPQHF.

The chain is built from TRBV7-9 and TRBJ2-3, with TRBD2 identical over 8 bases. The CDR3 is 16 amino acids. The trim removed 7 bases at V and 2 bases at J, leaving 11 bases unmatched. CDR1 and CDR2 (germline): SEHNR, FQNEAQ (reference sequence). The CDR3 loop reads CASKKGISGNTDTQYF. The CDR3 DNA reads as TGTGCCAGCAAAAAGGGGATTAGCGGGAACACAGATACGCAGTATTTT.

The V and J genes are TRBV6-5 and TRBJ2-3, with D perhaps TRBD1 (5 bases). This CDR3 region has 14 residues. The V end lost 7 bases, the J end lost 0 bases, and 11 bases lay between the germline ends. Looked up from germline, CDR1 is MNHEY and CDR2 is SVGAGI. The CDR3 bases are TGTGCCAGCAATCAGGGATCTAGCACAGATACGCAGTATTTT. It yields the protein CASNQGSSTDTQYF.

This rearrangement joins TRBV6-6 to TRBJ1-3; 7 bases map to TRBD1. CDR3 length: 17 amino acids. Germline V gene sequence: CDR1 MNHNY, CDR2 SVGAGI (reference sequence). The V and J ends lost 5 bases and 0 bases, in that order; junction bases with no gene match: 10. CDR3 loop: CASSPPRTGVSGNTIYF. The DNA of the CDR3 is TGTGCCAGCAGTCCCCCCCGGACAGGTGTCTCTGGAAACACCATATATTTT.

V gene TRBV30 combines with J gene TRBJ2-3, with 8 bases matching TRBD1. V lost 0 bases and J lost 1; bases outside the gene matches: 6. Germline CDR1 reads GTSNPN; CDR2 reads SVGIG (reference sequence). The CDR3 is 16 residues long. The CDR3 region is CAWSVRQGPGTDTQYF. The DNA of the CDR3 is TGTGCCTGGAGTGTACGACAGGGGCCTGGCACAGATACGCAGTATTTT. Full variable domain (outside the CDR3, taken from reference TRBV30 and TRBJ2-3): SQTIHQWPATLVQPVGSPLSLECTVEGTSNPNLYWYRQAAGRGLQLLFYSVGIGQISSEVPQNLSASRPQDRQFILSSKKLLLSDSGFYLCAWSVRQGPGTDTQYFGPGTRLTVL.